The clone carrying this T cell receptor beta chain was recorded many times. What it recognizes is unknown. Trimming took 6 bases from V and 1 from J, leaving 12 bases between them. The CDR3 contains 15 residues. The sample belongs to a study of T-cell reconstitution after alpha-beta-depleted transplantation in children. Whole-study results and caveats: T-cell numbers and diversity one year post-transplant derived largely from freshly generated T cells. Reportedly, roughly two months post-transplant, alpha-beta T cells arose from several hundred expanded graft clones.

This sample's TCRbeta library carried unique molecular identifier barcodes. TCRdb processed the PCR reads anew with MiXCR; each CDR3 protein has one entry. This sample has 250,000 or so distinct CDR3 sequences, with under 30% found just once. This chain joins TRBV12-3 or TRBV12-4 and TRBJ2-2; D is undetermined. The TCR sequence derives from a female patient aged 2 to 10 who had a stem cell transplant for congenital amegakaryocytic thrombocytopenia, so the T cells may come from the graft donor. Sequencing used PBMCs, mostly from graft donor cells, obtained 360 days after TCRalphabeta/CD19-depleted stem cell transplant. The CDR3 DNA is TGTGCCAGCAGCTCGGCTGCGGAGAACACCGGGGAGCTGTTTTTT. Translation gives CASSSAAENTGELFF.